This T cell receptor beta chain was obtained from a study of blood T cell repertoires in COVID-19. Study-wide context: COVID-19 samples collected from the United States, Italy and Spain covered acute and convalescent phases. The analysed material was cDNA or gDNA that came from T cells, B-cell-depleted T cells, or PBMCs.

CDR1 is MNHNS, CDR2 SASEGT, per germline. J gave up 9 bases and V 1 base, and 13 bases lay outside the gene matches. This CDR3 spans 16 amino acids. Profiled with immunoSEQ multiplex PCR; TCRdb holds only in-frame clones, not every one. The table includes about 360,000 clones, more than 85% detected once. The chain carries TRBV6-1 and TRBJ2-7; the match to TRBD2 covers 9 bases. This clonotype was sampled from a human donor in a cohort sampled during active COVID-19. What was sequenced was peripheral blood. The CDR3 sequence: CASSEVVNPSGTVQYF. Written as DNA, the CDR3 is TGTGCCAGCAGTGAAGTCGTGAACCCTAGCGGGACGGTGCAGTACTTC.